This is a list of T cell receptor beta chains from one sample in a study of CD8+CD57+ T cells in acquired aplastic anemia. MiXCR, run by TCRdb on the reads, gives a single entry per CDR3 protein. The table records more than 100,000 distinct CDR3 sequences, around two fifths of them present only once. The sequencing input was sorted CD4+, CD8+, or CD8+CD57+ T cells (not recorded which) from PBMCs. Every receptor here comes from a human donor in good health, serving as a control. Both conserved end residues are part of each CDR3. D genes are given only for firm matches. Clone sizes are given selectively: once, few, many, or a class where the clone is expanded.

d_call	v_call	clone_size	cdr3_length	j_call	cdr3_aa	cdr3_nt
NA	TRBV7-2	NA	12	TRBJ2-3	CASSSGRDTQYF	TGTGCCAGCAGCTCAGGCCGAGATACGCAGTATTTT
NA	TRBV20-1	many	12	TRBJ2-1	CSARDDGAEQFF	TGCAGTGCTAGGGATGATGGGGCTGAGCAGTTCTTC
NA	TRBV7-9	NA	14	TRBJ2-7	CASSLVRVSYEQYF	TGTGCCAGCAGCTTAGTTCGGGTCTCCTACGAGCAGTACTTC
NA	TRBV2	NA	14	TRBJ1-6	CASSEARDGSPLHF	TGTGCCAGCAGTGAAGCGAGGGACGGCTCGCCCCTCCACTTT
NA	TRBV2	NA	15	TRBJ1-5	CASSEAGFSNQPQHF	TGTGCCAGCAGTGAAGCGGGCTTTAGCAATCAGCCCCAGCATTTT
NA	TRBV12-3/TRBV12-4	NA	14	TRBJ1-3	CASSRRGSGNTIYF	TGTGCCAGCAGTCGTAGGGGCTCTGGAAACACCATATATTTT
NA	TRBV7-9	many	15	TRBJ2-3	CASSFRAGVSDTQYF	TGTGCCAGCAGCTTTCGAGCCGGGGTGTCAGATACGCAGTATTTT
NA	TRBV11-1	NA	15	TRBJ1-3	CASSWDSYSGLTIYF	TGTGCCAGCAGCTGGGACTCATACTCTGGCCTCACCATATATTTT
NA	TRBV2	few	14	TRBJ2-5	CASSSSGGGGTQYF	TGTGCCAGCAGTTCCTCGGGCGGAGGGGGGACCCAGTACTTC
NA	TRBV25-1	NA	14	TRBJ1-6	CASSPRSYNSPLHF	TGTGCCAGCAGCCCGCGGTCCTATAATTCACCCCTCCACTTT
NA	TRBV19	many	11	TRBJ1-2	CATYYGYGYTF	TGTGCCACCTATTACGGCTATGGCTACACCTTC
TRBD1	TRBV7-9	NA	12	TRBJ1-1	CASSYGNRGAFF	TGTGCCAGCAGTTATGGTAACAGGGGAGCTTTCTTT
NA	TRBV27	NA	14	TRBJ1-5	CASGALPGNQPQHF	TGTGCCAGCGGAGCACTCCCCGGCAATCAGCCCCAGCATTTT
TRBD2	TRBV20-1	many	14	TRBJ2-1	CSADSGWEMNEQFF	TGCAGTGCTGATAGCGGGTGGGAGATGAATGAGCAGTTCTTC
TRBD1	TRBV10-2	NA	14	TRBJ2-1	CASRGTGGHNEQFF	TGCGCCAGCAGAGGGACAGGGGGCCACAATGAGCAGTTCTTC
TRBD1	TRBV15	NA	14	TRBJ1-1	CATSSMGQRTEAFF	TGTGCCACCAGCAGCATGGGACAGCGGACTGAAGCTTTCTTT
TRBD2	TRBV9	once	16	TRBJ2-1	CVSSVLAGGRYNEQFF	TGTGTCAGCAGCGTTCTAGCGGGGGGTCGCTACAATGAGCAGTTCTTC
TRBD2	TRBV2	many	16	TRBJ2-3	CASSETRGGGPDTQYF	TGTGCCAGCAGTGAGACGCGGGGGGGAGGTCCAGATACGCAGTATTTT
NA	TRBV6-5	many	13	TRBJ2-7	CASSYDQVDEQYF	TGTGCCAGCAGTTACGATCAGGTGGACGAGCAGTACTTC
TRBD1	TRBV2	NA	15	TRBJ1-3	CASTSPGQGGNTIYF	TGTGCCAGCACTTCACCGGGACAGGGGGGAAACACCATATATTTT
NA	TRBV18	few	15	TRBJ1-5	CASSPGGNLGQPQHF	TGTGCCAGCTCACCAGGAGGGAACCTGGGGCAGCCCCAGCATTTT
NA	TRBV12-3/TRBV12-4	many	16	TRBJ1-1	CASSPGTAPINTEAFF	TGTGCCAGCAGTCCCGGGACTGCCCCAATTAACACTGAAGCTTTCTTT
TRBD1	TRBV6-2/TRBV6-3	NA	15	TRBJ2-1	CASSLRTGWDNEQFF	TGTGCCAGCAGTCTCCGGACAGGGTGGGACAATGAGCAGTTCTTC
NA	TRBV20-1	NA	14	TRBJ2-1	CSLQGGGSNNEQFF	TGCAGCCTCCAGGGCGGGGGCTCTAACAATGAGCAGTTCTTC
NA	TRBV20-1	NA	10	TRBJ2-3	CSPVTDTQYF	TGCAGTCCGGTCACAGATACGCAGTATTTT
TRBD2	TRBV9	many	16	TRBJ2-5	CASSVGTSGGGETQYF	TGTGCCAGCAGCGTAGGGACTAGCGGGGGTGGAGAGACCCAGTACTTC
TRBD2	TRBV7-9	many	12	TRBJ2-3	CASSLEAGAQYF	TGTGCCAGCAGCCTTGAAGCGGGAGCGCAGTATTTT
NA	TRBV7-2	NA	12	TRBJ2-7	CASRPPGPERYF	TGTGCCAGCCGGCCCCCGGGGCCCGAGCGGTACTTC
TRBD2	TRBV20-1	NA	20	TRBJ2-4	CSARDTLAGGAPRSKNIQYF	TGCAGTGCTAGAGATACACTGGCGGGAGGGGCCCCCCGGTCCAAAAACATTCAGTACTTC
NA	TRBV28	few	13	TRBJ1-5	CASQRDRLKPQHF	TGTGCCAGCCAACGAGACAGGTTGAAGCCCCAGCATTTT
TRBD2	TRBV24-1	NA	15	TRBJ2-3	CATSDVAGGTDTQYF	TGTGCCACCAGTGATGTAGCGGGGGGGACGGATACGCAGTATTTT
NA	TRBV10-3	NA	16	TRBJ1-1	CAISDVGLAMNTEAFF	TGTGCCATCAGTGATGTAGGGTTGGCAATGAACACTGAAGCTTTCTTT
NA	TRBV20-1	many	15	TRBJ1-1	CSARGRRGANTEAFF	TGCAGTGCTAGGGGTCGACGAGGGGCCAACACTGAAGCTTTCTTT
NA	TRBV6-2/TRBV6-3	NA	12	TRBJ2-1	CASRSGLSEQFF	TGTGCCAGCAGAAGCGGTCTCAGTGAGCAGTTCTTC
TRBD1	TRBV19	many	12	TRBJ1-2	CASGTGGFGYTF	TGTGCCAGTGGGACAGGGGGCTTTGGCTACACCTTC
NA	TRBV2	once	15	TRBJ1-6	CASRSARGGNSPLHF	TGTGCCAGCAGGTCTGCCAGAGGAGGTAATTCACCCCTCCACTTT
TRBD1	TRBV19	NA	14	TRBJ1-1	CASSVRDRNTEAFF	TGTGCCAGTAGTGTCCGGGACAGAAACACTGAAGCTTTCTTT
NA	TRBV19	NA	14	TRBJ2-7	CASSALRIPYEQYF	TGTGCCAGTAGTGCGCTACGGATCCCGTACGAGCAGTACTTC
TRBD2	TRBV20-1	NA	15	TRBJ2-1	CSARGGTRAYNGQFF	TGCAGTGCTAGGGGGGGGACTCGAGCCTACAATGGGCAGTTCTTC
TRBD1	TRBV12-5	many	15	TRBJ2-3	CASGPGTGTPDTQYF	TGTGCTAGTGGTCCGGGGACAGGGACCCCAGATACGCAGTATTTT